This is a list of T cell receptor beta chains from one sample in a study of T cell responses to AZD1222 COVID-19 vaccine. The assay was immunoSEQ multiplex PCR, and TCRdb's table has in-frame clones only and misses some. The sample has 140,000 to 150,000 clones, 85% to 95% seen once. The sequenced sample was peripheral blood, obtained on day 0 of AZD1222 vaccination. These receptors originate from an adult in good health. Each CDR3 is given with its conserved first and last residue. D genes are given only for firm matches. Not every row has a clone size; where given, it reads once, few, many or a size class.

d_call,v_call,clone_size,j_call,cdr3_nt,cdr3_aa
TRBD1,TRBV7-9,NA,TRBJ1-2,TGTGCCAGCAGCTTATCAAGGGGACAGGGGGCTTTGGTTGGCTACACCTTC,CASSLSRGQGALVGYTF
NA,TRBV15,NA,TRBJ2-3,TGTGCCACCAGCAGTCAGGTGAGCACAGATACGCAGTATTTT,CATSSQVSTDTQYF
NA,TRBV2,NA,TRBJ2-4,TGTGCCAGCAGTGAAACAGAGCTAGCCAAAAACATTCAGTACTTC,CASSETELAKNIQYF
TRBD1,TRBV15,NA,TRBJ1-5,TGTGCCACCAGCTTCCGCAGGGGGCTAGGAAATCAGCCCCAGCATTTT,CATSFRRGLGNQPQHF
TRBD2,TRBV2,NA,TRBJ2-7,TGTGCCAGCAAGGGACTAGCCTACGAGCAGTACTTC,CASKGLAYEQYF
TRBD1,TRBV7-3,NA,TRBJ1-6,TGTGCCAGCAGCGCGGGACAGGGTCAATCACCCCTCCACTTT,CASSAGQGQSPLHF
NA,TRBV18,NA,TRBJ1-6,TGTGCCAGCTCACCACGGGAAATTCATAATTCACCCCTCCACTTT,CASSPREIHNSPLHF
TRBD1,TRBV5-4,NA,TRBJ1-1,TGTGCCAGCAGCGGGCGGGACAGGTTGAACACTGAAGCTTTCTTT,CASSGRDRLNTEAFF
NA,TRBV5-6,NA,TRBJ2-3,TGTGCCAGCAGCTATTTAGCAGGCACGCAGTATTTT,CASSYLAGTQYF
NA,TRBV5-5,NA,TRBJ1-5,TGTGCCAGCAGCTTGGTGGGACTACGGGAGGGGCCCCAGCATTTT,CASSLVGLREGPQHF
TRBD2,TRBV13,few,TRBJ2-2,TGTGCCAGCAGAACGGGGGGGAACACCGGGGAGCTGTTTTTT,CASRTGGNTGELFF
NA,TRBV4-1,NA,TRBJ2-7,TGCGCCAGCAGCCAGAGGGACGGAACCTACGAGCAGTACTTC,CASSQRDGTYEQYF
NA,TRBV7-9,NA,TRBJ1-4,TGTGCCAGCAGCGATCAGACTGAAAAACTGTTTTTT,CASSDQTEKLFF
NA,TRBV11-3,NA,TRBJ1-1,TGTGCCAGCAGCTTAGGTCGTACTGAAGCTTTCTTT,CASSLGRTEAFF
NA,TRBV5-6,NA,TRBJ1-1,TGTGCCAGCAGCTTGGTCCGGGGGAACACTGAAGCTTTCTTT,CASSLVRGNTEAFF
NA,TRBV27,NA,TRBJ2-3,TGTGCCAGCAGTCCGCCCCTTACCACAGATACGCAGTATTTT,CASSPPLTTDTQYF
NA,TRBV30,NA,TRBJ2-1,TGTGCCTGGGAAAAGAATGAGCAGTTCTTC,CAWEKNEQFF
NA,TRBV27,NA,TRBJ2-1,TGTGCCAGCAGTCCCCAAAGTATTCGGCCCAGTGAGCAGTTCTTC,CASSPQSIRPSEQFF
TRBD1,TRBV13,NA,TRBJ1-2,TGTGCCAGCAGCTTAGGGGGACAGGGGAGCTATGGCTACACCTTC,CASSLGGQGSYGYTF
TRBD1,TRBV7-9,few,TRBJ1-2,TGTGCCAGCAGCCGGAGACCGGGACAGGATGGCTACACCTTC,CASSRRPGQDGYTF
NA,TRBV24-1,NA,TRBJ1-5,TGTGCCACCAGTGACGGCAATCAGCCCCAGCATTTT,CATSDGNQPQHF
NA,TRBV5-6,NA,TRBJ2-7,TGTGCCAGCAGCTGGATGGGGGCGTTGGACTCCTACGAGCAGTACTTC,CASSWMGALDSYEQYF
NA,TRBV6-5,NA,TRBJ1-2,TGTGCCAGCAGTACAGGGCGCGGCTACACCTTC,CASSTGRGYTF
NA,TRBV30,NA,TRBJ1-6,TGTGCCTGGAGTTTGGGGCAGGGTTCGAATTCACCCCTCCACTTT,CAWSLGQGSNSPLHF
NA,TRBV9,NA,TRBJ1-3,TGTGCCAGCAGCTTAGGGGAATCTGGAAACACCATATATTTT,CASSLGESGNTIYF
NA,TRBV6-5,NA,TRBJ1-1,TGTGCCAGCAGCCGGAGGGTGGGTATCGAAGCTTTCTTT,CASSRRVGIEAFF
TRBD1,TRBV20-1,few,TRBJ2-7,TGCAGTGCTAGTGTAGGGGGCTCGGCCTACGAGCAGTACTTC,CSASVGGSAYEQYF
NA,TRBV2,NA,TRBJ1-2,TGTGCCAGCAGCGAGGGGGTGTGGGGCTACACCTTC,CASSEGVWGYTF
NA,TRBV7-2,once,TRBJ2-2,TGTGCCAGCAGAACAGGGCCGGGACAAGAGAACACCGGGGAGCTGTTTTTT,CASRTGPGQENTGELFF
NA,TRBV28,NA,TRBJ1-4,TGTGCCAGCAGAAAGGGACGGCCGAATGAAAAACTGTTTTTT,CASRKGRPNEKLFF
NA,TRBV6-2/TRBV6-3,NA,TRBJ1-2,TGTGCCAGCAGTTCCAGGGGAGCTAACTATGGCTACACCTTC,CASSSRGANYGYTF
NA,TRBV7-2,NA,TRBJ1-4,TGTGCCAGCAGCTATCAGGGTGGTGGTGGTGAAAAACTGTTTTTT,CASSYQGGGGEKLFF
TRBD2,TRBV14,NA,TRBJ2-1,TGTGCCAGCAGCCGTGAAGGACTAGCCCGGGAGCAGTTCTTC,CASSREGLAREQFF
NA,TRBV10-1,NA,TRBJ1-3,TGCGCCAGTACCTATTCTTCGGGAAACACCATATATTTT,CASTYSSGNTIYF
NA,TRBV19,NA,TRBJ2-3,TGTGCCAGTAGTGAAGGAACAGATACGCAGTATTTT,CASSEGTDTQYF
NA,TRBV12-3/TRBV12-4,once,TRBJ2-7,TGTGCCAGCAGTTTCGGGCGAAGCGAGCAGTACTTC,CASSFGRSEQYF
TRBD1,TRBV18,NA,TRBJ1-1,TGTGCCAGCTCACCCCCCGGGACAGGCAACACTGAAGCTTTCTTT,CASSPPGTGNTEAFF
TRBD2,TRBV11-2,NA,TRBJ2-2,TGTGCCAGCAGCTTGATCCTAGCGGGCACCGGGGAGCTGTTTTTT,CASSLILAGTGELFF
TRBD2,TRBV5-4,NA,TRBJ2-3,TGTGCCAGCAGCACTAGCGAGGATACGCAGTATTTT,CASSTSEDTQYF